These 5 T cell receptor beta chains came from one sample sequenced in a study of blood T cell repertoires in COVID-19. TCRdb's table, derived via immunoSEQ multiplex PCR, lists solely in-frame clones and lacks some. The data hold roughly 300,000 clones, with 80% to 90% observed a single time. The material sequenced was PBMCs or T cells enriched from blood (not recorded which). The receptor set was obtained from a woman under 40 who had recovered from COVID-19.

The chain is built from TRBV6-5 and TRBJ2-7, with 7 bases fitting TRBD2. This CDR3 has 16 residues. The ends lost 2 bases at V and 4 bases at J; junction bases unmatched: 11. Germline-derived CDR1 and CDR2 are MNHEY and SVGAGI. CDR3 in DNA: TGTGCCAGCAGTTACGGGGGGGTAGGGATTTTATACGAGCAGTACTTC. This codes for CASSYGGVGILYEQYF.

The V gene is TRBV27, the J gene TRBJ2-7; D may be TRBD1 (6 bases). In germline, CDR1 is MNHEY, CDR2 SMNVEV (reference sequence). The CDR3 is made up of 16 amino acids. With 8 bases removed from V and 6 bases from J, the gap between germline ends came to 26 bases. The CDR3 spells CASRARAGVGSSEQYF. CDR3 sequence (DNA): TGTGCCAGCCGTGCCCGGGCAGGGGTAGGGTCTAGCGAGCAGTACTTC.

The chain carries TRBV5-5 and TRBJ2-7; weak D call: TRBD1 (7 bases). Trimming left V 4 bases short and J 2 bases short, with 16 bases between. Looked up from germline, CDR1 is SGHKS and CDR2 is YYEKEE (reference sequence). The CDR3 runs 15 residues. The CDR3 bases are TGTGCCAGCAGCCGGGGGATAGGACAGGCCTACGAGCAGTACTTC. Translating gives CASSRGIGQAYEQYF.

In DNA, the CDR3 is TGTGCCTGGAGCATGCAGGGCACTGAAGCTTTCTTT. Translating it yields CAWSMQGTEAFF. The chain uses TRBV30 and TRBJ1-1; possible D gene TRBD1, 5 bases. V gave up 3 bases and J gave up 4 bases, with 9 bases separating them. Germline V gene data show CDR1 as GTSNPN and CDR2 as SVGIG (reference sequence). CDR3 length equals 12 residues.

This chain connects TRBV9 to TRBJ2-2, with 7 bases matching TRBD1. CDR1 is SGDLS, CDR2 YYNGEE, per germline. V shed 5 bases, J shed 0 bases, and the junction held 1 base outside the gene matches. The CDR3 totals 14 residues. The CDR3 sequence is CASRTGTNTGELFF. The DNA of the CDR3 is TGTGCCAGCAGGACAGGGACGAACACCGGGGAGCTGTTTTTT.